Listed here are 2 T cell receptor beta chains from one sample, sequenced in a study of T-cell reconstitution after alpha-beta-depleted transplantation in children. A library of TCRbeta sequences, prepared with unique molecular identifiers, was generated. TCRdb reprocessed the PCR reads via MiXCR and lists one record per CDR3 protein. This sample has about 830,000 distinct CDR3 sequences, with around 15% found just once. Sequenced material: PBMCs, mostly from graft donor cells, taken 360 days after TCRalphabeta/CD19-depleted stem cell transplant. The receptors derive from a male patient under 18 who had a stem cell transplant for acute lymphoblastic leukemia, so the T cells may come from the graft donor.

This sequence joins TRBV5-1 and TRBJ1-2; D may be TRBD1 (5 bases). CDR1 and CDR2 from the germline V gene are SGHRS and YFSETQ. V lost 5 bases to trimming and J lost 4 bases, with 12 bases between them. The CDR3 is 13 amino acids. The CDR3 is CASRPGNRYGYTF. CDR3 DNA: TGCGCCAGCAGGCCAGGGAATCGCTATGGCTACACCTTC.

A few counts support this clonotype. The gene calls are TRBV6-5 and TRBJ2-5, with D possibly TRBD2 on 6 matching bases. This CDR3 is 15 amino acids long. Per germline, CDR1 MNHEY and CDR2 SVGAGI. The V gene lost 0 bases and the J gene lost 4 bases, with 12 bases spanning the gap. The CDR3 here is CASSYSIRGGETQYF. CDR3 coding DNA: TGTGCCAGCAGTTACTCGATAAGGGGAGGAGAGACCCAGTACTTC.